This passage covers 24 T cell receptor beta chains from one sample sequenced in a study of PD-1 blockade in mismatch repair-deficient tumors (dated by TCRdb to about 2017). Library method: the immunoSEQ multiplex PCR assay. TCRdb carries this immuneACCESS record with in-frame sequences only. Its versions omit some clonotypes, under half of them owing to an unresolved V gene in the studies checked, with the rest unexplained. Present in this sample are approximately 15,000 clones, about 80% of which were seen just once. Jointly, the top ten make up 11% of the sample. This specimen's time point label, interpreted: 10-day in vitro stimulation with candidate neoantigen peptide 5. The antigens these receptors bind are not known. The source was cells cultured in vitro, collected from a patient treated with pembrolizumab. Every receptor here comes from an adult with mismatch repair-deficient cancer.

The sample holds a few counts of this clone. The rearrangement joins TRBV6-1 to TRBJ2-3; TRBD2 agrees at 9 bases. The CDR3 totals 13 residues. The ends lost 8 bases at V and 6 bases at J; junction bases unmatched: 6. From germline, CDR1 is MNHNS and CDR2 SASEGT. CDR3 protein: CASRKREVDTQYF. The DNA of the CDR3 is TGTGCCAGCCGCAAGCGGGAGGTTGATACGCAGTATTTT.

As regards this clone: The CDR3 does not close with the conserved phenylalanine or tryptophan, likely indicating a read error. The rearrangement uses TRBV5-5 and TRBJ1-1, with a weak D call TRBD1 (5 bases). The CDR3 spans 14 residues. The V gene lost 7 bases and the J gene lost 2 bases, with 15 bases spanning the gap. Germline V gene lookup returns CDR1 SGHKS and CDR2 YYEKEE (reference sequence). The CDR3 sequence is CASVKWDGNTEAFS. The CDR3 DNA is TGTGCCAGCGTAAAGTGGGACGGAAACACTGAAGCTTTCTCT.

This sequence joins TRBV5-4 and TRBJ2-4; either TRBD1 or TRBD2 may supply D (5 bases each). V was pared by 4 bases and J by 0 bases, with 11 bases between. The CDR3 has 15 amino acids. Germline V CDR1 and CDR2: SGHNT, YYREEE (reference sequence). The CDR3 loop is CASSDYRLAKNIQYF. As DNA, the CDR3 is TGTGCCAGCAGCGACTACAGGTTAGCCAAAAACATTCAGTACTTC.

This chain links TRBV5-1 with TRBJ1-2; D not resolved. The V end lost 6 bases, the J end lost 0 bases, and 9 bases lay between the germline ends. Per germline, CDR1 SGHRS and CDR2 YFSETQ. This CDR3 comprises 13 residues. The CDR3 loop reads CASTSEANYGYTF. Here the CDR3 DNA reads TGCGCCAGCACCAGTGAAGCTAACTATGGCTACACCTTC.

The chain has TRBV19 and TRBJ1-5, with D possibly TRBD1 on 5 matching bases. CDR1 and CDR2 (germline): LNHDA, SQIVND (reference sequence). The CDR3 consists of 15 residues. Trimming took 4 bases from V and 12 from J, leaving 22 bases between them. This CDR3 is CASSTDRGPTRGQHF. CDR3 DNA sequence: TGTGCCAGTAGTACCGACCGAGGTCCCACAAGGGGCCAGCATTTT.

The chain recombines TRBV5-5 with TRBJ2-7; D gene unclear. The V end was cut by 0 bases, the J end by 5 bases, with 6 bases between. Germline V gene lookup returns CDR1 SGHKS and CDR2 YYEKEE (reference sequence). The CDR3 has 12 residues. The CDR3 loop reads CASSLAIDEQYF. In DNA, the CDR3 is TGTGCCAGCAGCTTGGCTATCGACGAGCAGTACTTC.

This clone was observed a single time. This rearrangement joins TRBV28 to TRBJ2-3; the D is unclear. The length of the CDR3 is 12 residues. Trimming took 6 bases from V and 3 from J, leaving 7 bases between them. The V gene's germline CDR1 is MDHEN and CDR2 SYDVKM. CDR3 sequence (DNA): TGTGCCAGCAGCCTCAGTACAGATACGCAGTATTTT. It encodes CASSLSTDTQYF. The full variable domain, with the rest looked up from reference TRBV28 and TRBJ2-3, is DVKVTQSSRYLVKRTGEKVFLECVQDMDHENMFWYRQDPGLGLRLIYFSYDVKMKEKGDIPEGYSVSREKKERFSLILESASTNQTSMYLCASSLSTDTQYFGPGTRLTVL.

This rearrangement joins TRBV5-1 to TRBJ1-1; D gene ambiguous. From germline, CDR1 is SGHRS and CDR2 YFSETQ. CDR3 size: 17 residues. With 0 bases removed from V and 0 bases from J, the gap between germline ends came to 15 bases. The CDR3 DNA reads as TGCGCCAGCAGCTTGGGCCCCCTGGGAAACATGAACACTGAAGCTTTCTTT. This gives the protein CASSLGPLGNMNTEAFF. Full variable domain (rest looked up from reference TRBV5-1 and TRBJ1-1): KAGVTQTPRYLIKTRGQQVTLSCSPISGHRSVSWYQQTPGQGLQFLFEYFSETQRNKGNFPGRFSGRQFSNSRSEMNVSTLELGDSALYLCASSLGPLGNMNTEAFFGQGTRLTVV.

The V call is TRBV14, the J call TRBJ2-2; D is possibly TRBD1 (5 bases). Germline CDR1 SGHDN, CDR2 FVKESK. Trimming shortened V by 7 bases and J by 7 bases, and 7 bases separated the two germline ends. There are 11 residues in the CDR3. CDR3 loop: CASTQGGELFF. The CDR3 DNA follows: TGTGCCAGCACCCAGGGCGGGGAGCTGTTTTTT.

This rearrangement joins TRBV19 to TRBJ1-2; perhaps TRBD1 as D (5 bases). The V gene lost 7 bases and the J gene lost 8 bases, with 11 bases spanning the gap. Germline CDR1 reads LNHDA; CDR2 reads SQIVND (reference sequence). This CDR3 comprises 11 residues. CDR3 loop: CASIGVNGYTF. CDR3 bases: TGTGCCAGTATAGGGGTGAACGGCTACACCTTC. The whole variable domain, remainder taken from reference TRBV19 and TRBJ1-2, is DGGITQSPKYLFRKEGQNVTLSCEQNLNHDAMYWYRQDPGQGLRLIYYSQIVNDFQKGDIAEGYSVSREKKESFPLTVTSAQKNPTAFYLCASIGVNGYTFGSGTRLTVV.

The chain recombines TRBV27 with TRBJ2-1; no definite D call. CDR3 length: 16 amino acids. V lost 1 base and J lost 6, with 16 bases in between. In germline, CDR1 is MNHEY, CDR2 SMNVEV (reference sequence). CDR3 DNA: TGTGCCAGCAGTTTATGGTCTGTCCAGTCGGGCAATGAGCAGTTCTTC. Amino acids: CASSLWSVQSGNEQFF.

This chain's CDR3 is CSAYRGLDTEAFF. CDR3 bases: TGCAGCGCCTACAGGGGTCTCGACACTGAAGCTTTCTTT. V is TRBV29-1 and J is TRBJ1-1; 7 bases fit TRBD1. The CDR3 runs 13 residues. Germline trimming cut 7 bases from V and 3 bases from J; bases unmatched to any gene: 8. CDR1 is SQVTM, CDR2 ANQGSEA, per germline.

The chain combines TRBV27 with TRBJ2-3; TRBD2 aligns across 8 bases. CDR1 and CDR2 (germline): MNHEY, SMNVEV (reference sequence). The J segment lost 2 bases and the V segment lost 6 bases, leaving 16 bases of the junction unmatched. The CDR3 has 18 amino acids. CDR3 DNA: TGTGCCAGCAGCCGAGTCGTCAGCACGGGACTAGTCACAGATACGCAGTATTTT. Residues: CASSRVVSTGLVTDTQYF.

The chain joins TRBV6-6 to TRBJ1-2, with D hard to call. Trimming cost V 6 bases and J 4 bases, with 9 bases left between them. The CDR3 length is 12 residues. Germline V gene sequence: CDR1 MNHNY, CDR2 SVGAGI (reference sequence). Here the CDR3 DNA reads TGTGCCAGCAGGCCAGACACCTATGGCTACACCTTC. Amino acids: CASRPDTYGYTF.

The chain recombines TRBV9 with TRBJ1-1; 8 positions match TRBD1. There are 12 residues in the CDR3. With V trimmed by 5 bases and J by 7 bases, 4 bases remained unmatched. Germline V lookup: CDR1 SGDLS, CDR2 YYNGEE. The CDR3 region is CASSHDRGEAFF. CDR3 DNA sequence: TGTGCCAGCAGTCACGACAGGGGTGAAGCTTTCTTT.

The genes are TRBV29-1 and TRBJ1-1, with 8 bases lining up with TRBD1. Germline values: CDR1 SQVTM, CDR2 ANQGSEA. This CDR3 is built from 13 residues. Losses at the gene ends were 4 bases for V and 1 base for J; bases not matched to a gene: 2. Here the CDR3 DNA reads TGCAGCGTTGGGACAGGGCGGAACACTGAAGCTTTCTTT. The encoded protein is CSVGTGRNTEAFF.

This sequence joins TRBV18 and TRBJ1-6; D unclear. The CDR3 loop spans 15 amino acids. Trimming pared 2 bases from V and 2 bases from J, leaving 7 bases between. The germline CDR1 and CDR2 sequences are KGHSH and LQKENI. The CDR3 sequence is CASSPGGAYNSPLHF. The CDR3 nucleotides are TGTGCCAGCTCACCAGGTGGGGCCTATAATTCACCCCTCCACTTT.

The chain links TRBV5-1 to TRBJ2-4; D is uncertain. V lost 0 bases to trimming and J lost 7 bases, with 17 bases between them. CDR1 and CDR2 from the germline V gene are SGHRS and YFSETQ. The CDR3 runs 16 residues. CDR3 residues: CASSLEFSQAGNIQYF. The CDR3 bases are TGCGCCAGCAGCTTGGAGTTTTCCCAGGCTGGGAACATTCAGTACTTC.

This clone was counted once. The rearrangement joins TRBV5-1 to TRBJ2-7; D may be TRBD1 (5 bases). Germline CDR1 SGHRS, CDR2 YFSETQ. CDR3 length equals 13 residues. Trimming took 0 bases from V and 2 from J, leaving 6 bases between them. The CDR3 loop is CASSLEGAYEQYF. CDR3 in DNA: TGCGCCAGCAGCTTGGAAGGGGCCTACGAGCAGTACTTC.

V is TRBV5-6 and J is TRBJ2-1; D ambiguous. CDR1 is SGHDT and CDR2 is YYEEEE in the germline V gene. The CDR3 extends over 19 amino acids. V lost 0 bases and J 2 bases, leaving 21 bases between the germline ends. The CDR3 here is CASSLELSAGEGPYNEQFF. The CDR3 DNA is TGTGCCAGCAGCTTGGAGCTTTCGGCAGGCGAAGGACCCTACAATGAGCAGTTCTTC.

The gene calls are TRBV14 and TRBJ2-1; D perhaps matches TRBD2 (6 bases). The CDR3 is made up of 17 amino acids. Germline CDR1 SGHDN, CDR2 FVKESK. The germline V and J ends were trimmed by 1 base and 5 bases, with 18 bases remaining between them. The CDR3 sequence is CASSQGLGGGSHNEQFF. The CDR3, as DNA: TGTGCCAGCAGCCAAGGGCTAGGAGGAGGGAGCCACAATGAGCAGTTCTTC. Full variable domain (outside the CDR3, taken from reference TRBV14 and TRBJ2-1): EAGVTQFPSHSVIEKGQTVTLRCDPISGHDNLYWYRRVMGKEIKFLLHFVKESKQDESGMPNNRFLAERTGGTYSTLKVQPAELEDSGVYFCASSQGLGGGSHNEQFFGPGTRLTVL.

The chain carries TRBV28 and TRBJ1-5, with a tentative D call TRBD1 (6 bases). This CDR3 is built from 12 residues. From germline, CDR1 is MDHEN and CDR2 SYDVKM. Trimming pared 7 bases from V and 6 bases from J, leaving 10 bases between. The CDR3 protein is CASNQQGQPQHF. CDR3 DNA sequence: TGTGCCAGCAACCAACAGGGTCAGCCCCAGCATTTT.

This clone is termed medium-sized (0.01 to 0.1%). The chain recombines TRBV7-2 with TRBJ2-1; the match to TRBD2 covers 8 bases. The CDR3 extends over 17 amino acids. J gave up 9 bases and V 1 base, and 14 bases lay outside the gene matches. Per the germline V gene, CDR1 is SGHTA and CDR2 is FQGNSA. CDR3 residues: CASSLGRRGLVFPEQFF. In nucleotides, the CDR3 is TGTGCCAGCAGCTTAGGCCGTAGGGGACTAGTCTTTCCTGAGCAGTTCTTC.

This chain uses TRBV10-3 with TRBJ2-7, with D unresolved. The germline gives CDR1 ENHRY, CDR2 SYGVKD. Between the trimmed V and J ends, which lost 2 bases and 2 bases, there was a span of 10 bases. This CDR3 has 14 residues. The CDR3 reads CAISEPGLTYEQYF. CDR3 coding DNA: TGTGCCATCAGTGAGCCGGGTCTTACCTACGAGCAGTACTTC.